Shown below are 5 T cell receptor beta chains from a single sample sequenced in a study of shared clonotypes between healthy human individuals. This table comes from immunoSEQ multiplex PCR, and its TCRdb copy is limited to in-frame clones, with some not included. The data show under 1,100,000 clones, approximately 72% seen once. Specimen: memory CD4+ T cells sorted from blood. Subset specified: CD45RA-negative fraction. The source is a man aged 18 to 30 in good health.

With regard to this clone: Other nucleotide sequences from this sample produce the same CDR3. This chain connects TRBV7-9 to TRBJ1-1, with no clear D. Trimming pared 5 bases from V and 1 base from J, leaving 8 bases between. This CDR3 has 13 residues. In germline, CDR1 is SEHNR, CDR2 FQNEAQ (reference sequence). The CDR3 here is CASSRSGNTEAFF. CDR3 bases: TGTGCCAGCAGCCGGTCCGGGAACACTGAAGCTTTCTTT.

CDR3: CASSLAGAAGKFYEQFF. The CDR3 DNA reads as TGTGCCAGCAGCTTAGCGGGGGCAGCGGGAAAGTTTTATGAGCAGTTCTTC. This chain joins TRBV7-9 and TRBJ2-1; a weak D match, TRBD2 (7 bases). This CDR3 comprises 17 residues. Germline V lookup: CDR1 SEHNR, CDR2 FQNEAQ (reference sequence). V was clipped by 0 bases and J by 8 bases, with 20 bases between them.

The chain links TRBV6-5 to TRBJ1-2; tentative D call: TRBD1 (6 bases). Deletions cut 8 bases from V and 7 bases from J, with 20 bases between. The CDR3 consists of 14 residues. Germline CDR1 MNHEY, CDR2 SVGAGI. DNA of the CDR3: TGTGCCAGCCCCCGGGAAGGGGGTCGTCGTGGCTACACCTTC. Protein product: CASPREGGRRGYTF.

This clone was seen a few times. V is TRBV10-1 and J is TRBJ1-1, with D unclear. The CDR3 is 12 residues long. Germline CDR1 is WNHNN and CDR2 is SYGVQD (reference sequence). Trimming cost V 6 bases and J 1 base, with 6 bases left between them. The CDR3 DNA is TGCGCCAGCAGCTTCAAGAACACTGAAGCTTTCTTT. Encoded protein: CASSFKNTEAFF.

DNA for the CDR3: TGTGCCAGCAGCTTAGATGGGAAGCGGGGGGACGAGCAGTACTTC. The encoded protein is CASSLDGKRGDEQYF. V is TRBV7-2 and J is TRBJ2-7; 9 nucleotides align to TRBD2. V shed 1 base, J shed 5 bases, and the junction held 6 bases outside the gene matches. This CDR3 is 15 amino acids long. The germline V gene has CDR1 SGHTA and CDR2 FQGNSA.